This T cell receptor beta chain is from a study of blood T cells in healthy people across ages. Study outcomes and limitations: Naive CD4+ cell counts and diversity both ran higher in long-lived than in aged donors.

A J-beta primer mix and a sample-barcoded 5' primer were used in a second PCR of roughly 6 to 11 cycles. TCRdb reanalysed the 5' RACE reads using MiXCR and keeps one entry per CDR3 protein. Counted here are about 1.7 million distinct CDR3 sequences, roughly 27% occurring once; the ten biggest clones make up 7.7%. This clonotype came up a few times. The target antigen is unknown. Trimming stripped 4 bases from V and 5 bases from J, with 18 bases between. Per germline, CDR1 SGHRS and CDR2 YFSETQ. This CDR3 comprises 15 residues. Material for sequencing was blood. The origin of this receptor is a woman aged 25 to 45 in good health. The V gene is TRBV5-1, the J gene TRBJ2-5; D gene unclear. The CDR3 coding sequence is TGCGCCAGCAGCCAACCAGAGACCTCCGGGGAGACCCAGTACTTC. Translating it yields CASSQPETSGETQYF. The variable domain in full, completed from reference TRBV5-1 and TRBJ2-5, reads KAGVTQTPRYLIKTRGQQVTLSCSPISGHRSVSWYQQTPGQGLQFLFEYFSETQRNKGNFPGRFSGRQFSNSRSEMNVSTLELGDSALYLCASSQPETSGETQYFGPGTRLLVL.